The entry below describes one TCR beta chain. The data derive from a study of T cell changes during pregnancy in multiple sclerosis. Germline loops: CDR1 MNHEY, CDR2 SVGAGI. The CDR3 runs to 13 residues. V was shortened by 2 bases and J by 2 bases, with 5 bases between the two germline ends. Data came from immunoSEQ multiplex PCR; TCRdb stores just in-frame clones and leaves some out. In the table there are approximately 98,000 clones, under 95% of which are singletons. Specimen: peripheral blood, collected after pregnancy. The clonotype comes from a female donor in good health, enrolled as a control in a pregnancy study. This chain connects TRBV6-5 to TRBJ2-3; D not certain. Here the CDR3 reads CASSYPFTDTQYF. The CDR3 DNA is TGTGCCAGCAGTTACCCATTCACAGATACGCAGTATTTT.